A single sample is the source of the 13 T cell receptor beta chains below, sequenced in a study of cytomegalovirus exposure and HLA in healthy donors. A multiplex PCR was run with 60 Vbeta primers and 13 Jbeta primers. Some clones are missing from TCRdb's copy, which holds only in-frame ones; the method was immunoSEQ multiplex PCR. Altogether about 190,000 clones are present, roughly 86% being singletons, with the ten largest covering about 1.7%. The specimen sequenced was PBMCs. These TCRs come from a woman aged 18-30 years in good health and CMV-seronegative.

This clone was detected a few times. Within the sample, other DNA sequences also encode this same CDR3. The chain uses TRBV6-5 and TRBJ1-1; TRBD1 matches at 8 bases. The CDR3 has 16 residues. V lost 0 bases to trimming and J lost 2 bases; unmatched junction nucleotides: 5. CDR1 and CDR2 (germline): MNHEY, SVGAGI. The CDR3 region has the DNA TGTGCCAGCAGTTACTCCGGGACAGGTCTAAACACTGAAGCTTTCTTT. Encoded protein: CASSYSGTGLNTEAFF.

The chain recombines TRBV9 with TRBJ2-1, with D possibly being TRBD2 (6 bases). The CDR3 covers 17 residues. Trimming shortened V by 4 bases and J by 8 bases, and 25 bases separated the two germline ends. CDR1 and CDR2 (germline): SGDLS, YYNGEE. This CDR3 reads CASSIRSGTSPVDEQFF. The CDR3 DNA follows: TGTGCCAGCAGCATCCGATCCGGGACTTCCCCGGTGGATGAGCAGTTCTTC.

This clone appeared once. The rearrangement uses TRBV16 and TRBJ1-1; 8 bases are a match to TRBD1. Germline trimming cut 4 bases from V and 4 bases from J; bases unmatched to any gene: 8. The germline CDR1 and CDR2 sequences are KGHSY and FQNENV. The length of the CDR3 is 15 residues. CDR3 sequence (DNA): TGTGCCAGCAGCCCTCAGGGGGCGCGAGGCACTGAAGCTTTCTTT. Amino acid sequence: CASSPQGARGTEAFF.

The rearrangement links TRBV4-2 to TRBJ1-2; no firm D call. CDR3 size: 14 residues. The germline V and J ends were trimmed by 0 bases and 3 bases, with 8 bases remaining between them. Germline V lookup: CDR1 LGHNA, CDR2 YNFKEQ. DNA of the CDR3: TGTGCCAGCAGCCAAGAGCACTCCTACTATGGCTACACCTTC. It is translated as CASSQEHSYYGYTF.

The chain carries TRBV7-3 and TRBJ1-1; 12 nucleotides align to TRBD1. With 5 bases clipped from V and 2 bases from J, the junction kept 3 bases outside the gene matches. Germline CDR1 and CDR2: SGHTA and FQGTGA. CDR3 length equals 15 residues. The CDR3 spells CASSPGTGGNTEAFF. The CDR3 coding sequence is TGTGCCAGCAGCCCGGGGACAGGGGGCAACACTGAAGCTTTCTTT.

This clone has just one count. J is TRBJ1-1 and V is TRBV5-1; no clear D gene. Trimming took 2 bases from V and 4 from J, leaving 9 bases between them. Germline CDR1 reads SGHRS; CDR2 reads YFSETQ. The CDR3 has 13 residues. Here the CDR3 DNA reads TGCGCCAGCAGCTTTACGGGGATCACTGAAGCTTTCTTT. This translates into CASSFTGITEAFF.

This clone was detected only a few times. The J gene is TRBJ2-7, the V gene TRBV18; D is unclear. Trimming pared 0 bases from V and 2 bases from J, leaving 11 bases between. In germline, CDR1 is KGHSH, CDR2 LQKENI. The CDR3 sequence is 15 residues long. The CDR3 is CASSPPWRPPYEQYF. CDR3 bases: TGTGCCAGCTCACCACCGTGGCGGCCTCCCTACGAGCAGTACTTC.

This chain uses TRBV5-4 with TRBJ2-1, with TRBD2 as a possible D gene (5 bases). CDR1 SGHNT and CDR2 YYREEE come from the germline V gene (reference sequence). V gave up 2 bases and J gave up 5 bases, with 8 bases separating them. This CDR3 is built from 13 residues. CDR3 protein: CASSFRGNNEQFF. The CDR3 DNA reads TGTGCCAGCAGCTTTCGGGGTAACAATGAGCAGTTCTTC.

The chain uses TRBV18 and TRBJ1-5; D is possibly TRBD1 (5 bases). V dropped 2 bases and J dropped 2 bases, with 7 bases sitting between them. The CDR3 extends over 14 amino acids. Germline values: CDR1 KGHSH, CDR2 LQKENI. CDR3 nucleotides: TGTGCCAGCTCACCAGAGACAGGCAATCAGCCCCAGCATTTT. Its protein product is CASSPETGNQPQHF.

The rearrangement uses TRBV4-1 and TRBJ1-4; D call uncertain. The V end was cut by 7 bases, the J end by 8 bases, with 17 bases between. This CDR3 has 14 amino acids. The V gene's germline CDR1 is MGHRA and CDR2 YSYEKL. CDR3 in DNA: TGCGCCAGCACCCTCGGGGTCCGAGGGGAAAAACTGTTTTTT. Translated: CASTLGVRGEKLFF.

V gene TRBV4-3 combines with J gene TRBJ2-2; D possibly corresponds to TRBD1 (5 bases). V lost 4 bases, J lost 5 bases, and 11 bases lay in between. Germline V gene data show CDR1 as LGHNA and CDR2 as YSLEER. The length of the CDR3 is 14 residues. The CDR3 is CASSPQGGTGELFF. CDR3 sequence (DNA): TGCGCCAGCAGCCCCCAGGGTGGTACCGGGGAGCTGTTTTTT.

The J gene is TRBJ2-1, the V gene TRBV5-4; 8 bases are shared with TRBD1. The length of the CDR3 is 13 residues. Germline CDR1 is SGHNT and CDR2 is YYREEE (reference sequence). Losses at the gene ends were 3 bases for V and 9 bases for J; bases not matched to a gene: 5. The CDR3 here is CASSWGGQGEQFF. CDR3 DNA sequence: TGTGCCAGCAGCTGGGGCGGACAGGGTGAGCAGTTCTTC.

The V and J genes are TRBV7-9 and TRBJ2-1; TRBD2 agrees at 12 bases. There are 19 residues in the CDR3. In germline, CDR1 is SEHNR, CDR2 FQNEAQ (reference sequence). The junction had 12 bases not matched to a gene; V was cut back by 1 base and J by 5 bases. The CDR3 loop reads CASSLGLASGRVGDNEQFF. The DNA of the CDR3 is TGTGCCAGCAGCTTAGGTCTGGCTAGCGGGAGGGTTGGGGACAATGAGCAGTTCTTC.